One sample yielded the 30 T cell receptor beta chains listed below, sequenced in a study of blood T cell repertoires in COVID-19. Method: immunoSEQ multiplex PCR; TCRdb's copy keeps in-frame clones and lacks some. The table lists more than 150,000 clones, approximately 86% of them singletons. The sample taken for sequencing was peripheral blood. Every receptor here comes from a man between 18 and 29 years old with acute or convalescent COVID-19.

The rearrangement links TRBV25-1 to TRBJ1-1; TRBD1 might be the D (6 bases). Between the trimmed V and J ends, which lost 4 bases and 1 base, there was a span of 13 bases. This CDR3 spans 15 amino acids. CDR1 and CDR2 (germline): MGHDK, SYGVNS. The CDR3, as DNA: TGTGCCAGCAGTGCGGCAGGGGCCAAGAACACTGAAGCTTTCTTT. This encodes CASSAAGAKNTEAFF.

The chain combines TRBV7-9 with TRBJ1-2; maybe TRBD1 (6 bases). V dropped 3 bases and J dropped 7 bases, with 21 bases sitting between them. The CDR3 has 16 residues. Germline V gene lookup returns CDR1 SEHNR and CDR2 FQNEAQ (reference sequence). The CDR3 bases are TGTGCCAGCAGCTTGGCGGCCAGGGGCGTCTTGAGTGGCTACACCTTC. Translation: CASSLAARGVLSGYTF.

This chain joins TRBV28 and TRBJ1-2; 8 nucleotides line up with TRBD1. The CDR3 is made up of 13 amino acids. Germline trimming cut 9 bases from V and 5 bases from J; bases unmatched to any gene: 8. The germline CDR1 and CDR2 sequences are MDHEN and SYDVKM. The CDR3 coding sequence is TGTGCCAGTCGTACGGGACAGGATTATGGCTACACCTTC. This codes for CASRTGQDYGYTF.

J is TRBJ1-6 and V is TRBV30, with 7 bases that match TRBD1. Losses at the gene ends were 4 bases for V and 8 bases for J; bases not matched to a gene: 8. The V gene's germline CDR1 is GTSNPN and CDR2 SVGIG (reference sequence). The CDR3 contains 14 residues. The CDR3 protein is CAWTEGTAYSPLHF. The DNA of the CDR3 is TGTGCCTGGACAGAGGGGACAGCCTATTCACCCCTCCACTTT.

The count of this clone is one. The V gene is TRBV6-5, the J gene TRBJ1-2, with 9 bases lining up with TRBD1. The CDR3 has 15 residues. Trimming at V came to 6 bases and at J to 4 bases, leaving 9 bases not matched to a gene. Germline lookup yields CDR1 MNHEY and CDR2 SVGAGI. The CDR3 sequence is CASSRDGTGSYGYTF. In DNA, the CDR3 is TGTGCCAGCAGCAGAGACGGGACAGGGAGCTATGGCTACACCTTC.

This rearrangement joins TRBV19 to TRBJ2-7; 8 bases are shared with TRBD1. V was pared by 8 bases and J by 3 bases, with 3 bases of the junction left unmatched. The germline gives CDR1 LNHDA, CDR2 SQIVND (reference sequence). The CDR3 sequence is 12 residues long. CDR3 in amino acids: CASGTGYYEQYF. DNA for the CDR3: TGTGCCAGTGGGACAGGATACTACGAGCAGTACTTC.

The rearrangement joins TRBV19 to TRBJ2-3, with no clear D. The CDR3 runs 11 residues. Germline CDR1 and CDR2: LNHDA and SQIVND (reference sequence). Between the trimmed V and J ends, which lost 6 bases and 6 bases, there was a span of 7 bases. In DNA form, the CDR3 reads TGTGCCAGTAGGACGCGGGATACGCAGTATTTT. Translation: CASRTRDTQYF. The full variable domain, its missing parts supplied by reference TRBV19 and TRBJ2-3, is DGGITQSPKYLFRKEGQNVTLSCEQNLNHDAMYWYRQDPGQGLRLIYYSQIVNDFQKGDIAEGYSVSREKKESFPLTVTSAQKNPTAFYLCASRTRDTQYFGPGTRLTVL.

The chain joins TRBV5-4 to TRBJ2-1, with 10 bases fitting TRBD1. CDR1 and CDR2 from the germline V gene are SGHNT and YYREEE (reference sequence). The CDR3 has 15 residues. V dropped 7 bases and J dropped 3; count of bases not matched to a gene: 7. Here the CDR3 reads CASLNRTGGYNEQFF. The CDR3 coding sequence is TGTGCCAGCCTGAACCGGACAGGGGGCTACAATGAGCAGTTCTTC.

The V and J genes are TRBV9 and TRBJ1-3; D may be TRBD1 (5 bases). The CDR3 is made up of 14 amino acids. The germline CDR1 and CDR2 sequences are SGDLS and YYNGEE. Trimming removed 7 bases from V and 0 bases from J, with 11 bases in between. CDR3 amino acids: CASQGHYSGNTIYF. The DNA for the CDR3 is TGTGCCAGCCAAGGACATTACTCTGGAAACACCATATATTTT.

This sequence joins TRBV11-2 and TRBJ1-2; 7 bases are shared with TRBD1. The CDR3 consists of 14 residues. Germline lookup yields CDR1 SGHAT and CDR2 FQNNGV. V lost 6 bases to trimming and J lost 4 bases; unmatched junction nucleotides: 8. CDR3 sequence reads: CASRQSQGSYGYTF. Written as DNA, the CDR3 is TGTGCCAGCAGGCAATCACAGGGGAGCTATGGCTACACCTTC.

The J gene is TRBJ2-4, the V gene TRBV2; possible D gene TRBD2, 6 bases. V lost 6 bases and J lost 2, with 17 bases in between. Looked up from germline, CDR1 is SNHLY and CDR2 is FYNNEI. The CDR3 is 16 residues long. CDR3 sequence reads: CASRAEGLGTKNIQYF. The CDR3 DNA sequence: TGTGCCAGCAGGGCGGAGGGGCTAGGAACCAAAAACATTCAGTACTTC.

This clone was found a few times. The chain uses TRBV11-3 and TRBJ2-1; TRBD1 agrees at 7 bases. The germline CDR1 and CDR2 sequences are SGHNT and YENEEA. V dropped 1 base and J dropped 5; count of bases not matched to a gene: 11. The CDR3 has 17 residues. CDR3 amino acids: CASSLAWTGAPNNEQFF. DNA for the CDR3: TGTGCCAGCAGCTTAGCTTGGACAGGAGCTCCAAACAATGAGCAGTTCTTC.

This chain joins TRBV19 and TRBJ2-2; D remains ambiguous. Germline V gene data show CDR1 as LNHDA and CDR2 as SQIVND (reference sequence). With 4 bases removed from V and 5 bases from J, the gap between germline ends came to 8 bases. The CDR3 is made up of 13 amino acids. The CDR3 DNA reads as TGTGCCAGTAGTACGGTGGTTACCGGGGAGCTGTTTTTT. Residues: CASSTVVTGELFF.

The CDR3 nucleotides are TGTGCCAGCACCCGGTACGGGTTTGGCGAGCAGTACTTC. Its translation is CASTRYGFGEQYF. V and J are TRBV12-3 or TRBV12-4 and TRBJ2-7, with D hard to call. This CDR3 is 13 amino acids long. The germline V and J ends were trimmed by 7 bases and 6 bases, with 16 bases remaining between them.

This sequence joins TRBV4-2 and TRBJ2-1, with a possible D match to TRBD2 (6 bases). Looked up from germline, CDR1 is LGHNA and CDR2 is YNFKEQ. Trimming left V 0 bases short and J 4 bases short, with 13 bases between. This CDR3 has 16 amino acids. The DNA of the CDR3 is TGTGCCAGCAGCCAAGAGGGGCGGGGTGAATACAATGAGCAGTTCTTC. Translation: CASSQEGRGEYNEQFF.

This rearrangement joins TRBV21-1 to TRBJ1-1; the DNA was not used to check the table's D call, TRBD1. TRBV21-1 is tagged as a pseudogene. CDR3 length equals 16 residues. In DNA form, the CDR3 reads TGTGCCAGCAGCAAAGCGGGGGCAATATGGAACACTGAAGCTTTCTTT. Translated, it gives CASSKAGAIWNTEAFF.

The rearrangement joins TRBV5-1 to TRBJ2-2; a weak D match, TRBD2 (5 bases). This CDR3 is built from 16 residues. Germline CDR1 SGHRS, CDR2 YFSETQ. Trimming cost V 4 bases and J 7 bases, with 20 bases left between them. In DNA form, the CDR3 reads TGCGCCAGCAGCCGCTATGGGCGGGCAGAACACGGGGAGCTGTTTTTT. Translated, it gives CASSRYGRAEHGELFF.

This clone was seen only a few times. The rearrangement links TRBV5-4 to TRBJ2-1; 9 bases line up with TRBD2. This CDR3 spans 15 amino acids. Germline CDR1 reads SGHNT; CDR2 reads YYREEE (reference sequence). Losses at the gene ends were 0 bases for V and 3 bases for J; bases not matched to a gene: 1. The CDR3 DNA is TGTGCCAGCAGCTTGGAAGCGGGGGGCTACAATGAGCAGTTCTTC. It yields the protein CASSLEAGGYNEQFF.

This chain joins TRBV19 and TRBJ1-5, with D perhaps matching TRBD1 (5 bases). This CDR3 region has 16 residues. V lost 2 bases and J lost 7, with 18 bases in between. Germline V gene lookup returns CDR1 LNHDA and CDR2 SQIVND (reference sequence). The CDR3 loop reads CASSIFRAGVEQPQHF. CDR3 bases: TGTGCCAGTAGTATATTCAGGGCAGGAGTAGAACAGCCCCAGCATTTT.

V usage is TRBV27 and J usage is TRBJ1-4; D gene uncertain. The V gene's germline CDR1 is MNHEY and CDR2 SMNVEV (reference sequence). This CDR3 comprises 15 residues. Trimming stripped 8 bases from V and 0 bases from J, with 13 bases between. The CDR3 nucleotides are TGTGCCAGCCGCGCCAGGAGGTCAACTAATGAAAAACTGTTTTTT. This gives the protein CASRARRSTNEKLFF.

The V call is TRBV5-1, the J call TRBJ1-6; 10 bases align to TRBD1. Germline CDR1 and CDR2: SGHRS and YFSETQ. Trimming at V came to 4 bases and at J to 7 bases, leaving 2 bases not matched to a gene. The CDR3 has 14 amino acids. CDR3 in DNA: TGCGCCAGCAGCCCGGGACAGGGGAATTCACCCCTCCACTTT. Translated, it gives CASSPGQGNSPLHF.

The chain recombines TRBV11-2 with TRBJ2-7; no clear D. Looked up from germline, CDR1 is SGHAT and CDR2 is FQNNGV. V was cut by 5 bases and J by 0 bases, with 14 bases left in between. This CDR3 has 15 residues. CDR3 sequence reads: CASSQDPKYSYEQYF. CDR3 DNA: TGTGCCAGCAGCCAAGATCCTAAGTACTCCTACGAGCAGTACTTC.

The rearrangement uses TRBV6-2 or TRBV6-3 and TRBJ2-1; a possible D gene is TRBD2 (8 bases). V was shortened by 2 bases and J by 7 bases, with 15 bases between the two germline ends. Per germline, CDR1 MNHEY and CDR2 SVGEGT. CDR3 length equals 15 residues. The CDR3 DNA is TGTGCCAGCAGTTACCCACAGGGGACTAGTAATGAGCAGTTCTTC. It encodes CASSYPQGTSNEQFF.

This chain uses TRBV29-1 with TRBJ2-6, with 8 bases matching TRBD1. This CDR3 comprises 15 residues. CDR1 and CDR2 (germline): SQVTM, ANQGSEA. The trim removed 6 bases at V and 4 bases at J, leaving 8 bases unmatched. In DNA, the CDR3 is TGCAGCGTAGATACAGGGGGTACAGGGGCCAACGTCCTGACTTTC. Protein sequence: CSVDTGGTGANVLTF.

V and J are TRBV6-1 and TRBJ2-7; D may be TRBD1 (6 bases). The ends were cut back, 2 bases at V and 5 bases at J, with 16 bases in the middle. The germline gives CDR1 MNHNS, CDR2 SASEGT. The CDR3 is 15 residues long. CDR3 sequence (DNA): TGTGCCAGCAGTGAAACCTCCACAGGGCACCACGAGCAGTACGTC. This gives the protein CASSETSTGHHEQYV.

The chain employs TRBV4-1 and TRBJ1-2; 8 bases line up with TRBD1. V lost 3 bases, J lost 8 bases, and 8 bases stayed unmatched. CDR1 is MGHRA and CDR2 is YSYEKL in the germline V gene. This CDR3 is built from 14 residues. The CDR3 DNA reads as TGCGCCAGCAGCCAGCCGGACAGGGATGGCGGCTACACCTTC. Residues: CASSQPDRDGGYTF.

This chain uses TRBV12-3 or TRBV12-4 with TRBJ1-2; D uncertain. The V end lost 3 bases, the J end lost 4 bases, and 9 bases lay between the germline ends. This CDR3 comprises 13 residues. The CDR3 DNA reads as TGTGCCAGCAGTTTGAGCACCATCTATGGCTACACCTTC. Protein: CASSLSTIYGYTF.

The J gene is TRBJ1-1, the V gene TRBV9; D unclear. V lost 3 bases, J lost 0 bases, and 6 bases lay in between. The CDR3 has 13 residues. CDR1 and CDR2 (germline): SGDLS, YYNGEE. The CDR3 sequence is CASSAYLNTEAFF. CDR3 sequence (DNA): TGTGCCAGCAGCGCTTATCTGAACACTGAAGCTTTCTTT.

This chain joins TRBV15 and TRBJ1-1; D uncertain. The germline V gene encodes CDR1 LNHNV and CDR2 YYDKDF (reference sequence). The CDR3 is 15 residues long. Trimming left V 0 bases short and J 0 bases short, with 8 bases between. The CDR3 nucleotides are TGTGCCACCAGCAGAGAGAGGAACATGAACACTGAAGCTTTCTTT. This codes for CATSRERNMNTEAFF.

The V call is TRBV5-1, the J call TRBJ1-4; no reliable D call. Germline V gives CDR1 SGHRS, CDR2 YFSETQ. The CDR3 is 17 amino acids. Trimming removed 1 base at V and 2 bases at J, with 15 bases between. Here the CDR3 DNA reads TGCGCCAGCAGCTTGAGAATGGTGACCAGGACTAATGAAAAACTGTTTTTT. It translates to CASSLRMVTRTNEKLFF.